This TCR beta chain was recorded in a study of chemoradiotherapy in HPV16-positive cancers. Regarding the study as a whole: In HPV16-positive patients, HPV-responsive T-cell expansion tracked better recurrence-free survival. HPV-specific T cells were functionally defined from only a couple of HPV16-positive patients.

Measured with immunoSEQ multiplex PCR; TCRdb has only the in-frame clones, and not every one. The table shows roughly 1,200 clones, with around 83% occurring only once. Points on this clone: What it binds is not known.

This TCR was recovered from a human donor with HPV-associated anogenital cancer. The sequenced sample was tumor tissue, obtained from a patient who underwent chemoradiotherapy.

CDR3 loop: CASSFEARSTDTQYF. CDR3 nucleotides: TGTGCCAGCAGCTTCGAAGCTCGTTCCACAGATACGCAGTATTTT. J is TRBJ2-3 and V is TRBV5-5; no clear D gene. Looked up from germline, CDR1 is SGHKS and CDR2 is YYEKEE (reference sequence). CDR3 length: 15 residues. The V and J ends lost 2 bases and 2 bases respectively, with 12 bases between them.